This entry concerns a single TCR beta chain. Its cognate antigen is unknown. This sample stems from a study of T cell responses to AZD1222 COVID-19 vaccine. Regarding the study as a whole: A rise in Spike-specific TCR breadth and depth followed two AZD1222 doses. Mostly white British, mostly female donors; authors suggested clonal diversity may be underestimated. Reports indicate that nearly half of spike-specific TCRs are directed at unmutated variant regions.

Generated by immunoSEQ multiplex PCR, the TCRdb table keeps only in-frame clones and is missing some. The table shows 200,000 or so clones, with 87% occurring only once. The sequenced sample was peripheral blood, obtained on day 0 of MenACWY control vaccination. This sequence was found in an adult in good health.

The CDR3 sequence: CASSFSVGEQFF. The CDR3 bases are TGTGCCAGCAGCTTCTCAGTGGGGGAGCAGTTCTTC. This chain uses TRBV11-2 with TRBJ2-1; D not certain. Germline assignment: CDR1 SGHAT and CDR2 FQNNGV. This CDR3 comprises 12 residues. The V end was cut by 3 bases, the J end by 10 bases, with 10 bases between.